These 8 T cell receptor beta chains originate from one sample sequenced in a study of Graves' ophthalmopathy and Graves' hyperthyroidism. RNA transcripts were the source from which TCR beta CDR3 regions were amplified. First-round RT-PCR with HTBI primers preceded a second-round multiplex PCR. TCRdb reprocessed the multiplex PCR reads via MiXCR and lists one record per CDR3 protein. The table lists 40,000 to 50,000 distinct CDR3 sequences, under 55% of them singletons. The sample taken for sequencing was peripheral blood. Receptors were obtained from an adult man with Graves' ophthalmopathy.

This clonotype was counted a single time. Since the CDR3 does not end with the conserved phenylalanine or tryptophan, this likely comes from a read error. V and J are TRBV5-1 and TRBJ2-3; no firm D call. With 7 bases removed from V and 0 bases from J, the gap between germline ends came to 6 bases. Germline V gives CDR1 SGHRS, CDR2 YFSETQ. The CDR3 extends over 12 amino acids. The CDR3 here is CASGVSTDTQYI. The DNA for the CDR3 is TGCGCCAGCGGCGTCAGCACAGATACGCAGTATATT.

On this clonotype: The junction shows a germline mismatch at one end, possibly a read error. The chain links TRBV6-1 to TRBJ2-1, with D maybe TRBD1 (5 bases). The CDR3 is 16 residues long. The germline CDR1 and CDR2 sequences are MNHNS and SASEGT. The CDR3 spells CASSEWGTSSYNEKFF. The CDR3 DNA follows: TGTGCCAGCAGTGAATGGGGCACGAGCTCCTATAATGAGAAGTTCTTC.

The J gene is TRBJ2-5, the V gene TRBV28, with D perhaps TRBD1 (5 bases). Trimming stripped 6 bases from V and 4 bases from J, with 9 bases between. CDR1 MDHEN and CDR2 SYDVKM come from the germline V gene. This CDR3 contains 12 residues. CDR3 sequence reads: CASRSGRETQYF. Here the CDR3 DNA reads TGTGCCAGCAGGTCAGGGCGAGAGACCCAGTACTTC.

This clonotype was found many times. The chain joins TRBV5-6 to TRBJ2-1; 9 bases fit TRBD1. V was pared by 5 bases and J by 9 bases, with 12 bases of the junction left unmatched. The CDR3 runs 15 residues. CDR1 is SGHDT, CDR2 YYEEEE, per germline. The CDR3 protein is CASRPSWDRETEQFF. CDR3 nucleotides: TGTGCCAGCAGACCAAGTTGGGACAGGGAAACTGAGCAGTTCTTC.

J is TRBJ2-3 and V is TRBV29-1; 7 bases align to TRBD2. CDR3 size: 13 residues. The V gene's germline CDR1 is SQVTM and CDR2 ANQGSEA. The trim removed 6 bases at V and 6 bases at J, leaving 9 bases unmatched. CDR3 residues: CSVRAGLGDTQYF. CDR3 bases: TGCAGCGTGAGAGCGGGGCTGGGGGATACGCAGTATTTT.

This chain uses TRBV5-1 with TRBJ2-1; tentatively, D is TRBD1 (5 bases). CDR1 is SGHRS and CDR2 is YFSETQ in the germline V gene. CDR3 size: 15 residues. Between the trimmed V and J ends, which lost 2 bases and 4 bases, there was a span of 13 bases. CDR3 sequence: CASSLSGKDYNEQFF. The DNA of the CDR3 is TGCGCCAGCAGCTTATCAGGGAAGGATTACAATGAGCAGTTCTTC. The whole variable domain, remainder taken from reference TRBV5-1 and TRBJ2-1, is KAGVTQTPRYLIKTRGQQVTLSCSPISGHRSVSWYQQTPGQGLQFLFEYFSETQRNKGNFPGRFSGRQFSNSRSEMNVSTLELGDSALYLCASSLSGKDYNEQFFGPGTRLTVL.

This clonotype was detected many times. The rearrangement uses TRBV7-8 and TRBJ1-5; no definite D call. Germline-derived CDR1 and CDR2 are SGHVS and FQNEAQ. CDR3 length equals 16 residues. V was pared by 0 bases and J by 6 bases, with 15 bases between. The DNA for the CDR3 is TGTGCCAGCAGCTTAGCGAGGGAGACTCGGAGTCAGCCCCAGCATTTT. Translating gives CASSLARETRSQPQHF.

This clonotype was counted ten times or more. The rearrangement links TRBV16 to TRBJ1-2; 10 bases map to TRBD1. CDR1 KGHSY and CDR2 FQNENV come from the germline V gene. The length of the CDR3 is 15 residues. Trimming took 0 bases from V and 7 from J; bases not matched to a gene: 5. The CDR3, as DNA: TGTGCCAGCAGCCAATCGGGAGGACAGGGGGTTGGCTACACCTTC. The encoded protein is CASSQSGGQGVGYTF. The full variable domain, its missing parts supplied by reference TRBV16 and TRBJ1-2, is GEEVAQTPKHLVRGEGQKAKLYCAPIKGHSYVFWYQQVLKNEFKFLISFQNENVFDETGMPKERFSAKCLPNSPCSLEIQATKLEDSAVYFCASSQSGGQGVGYTFGSGTRLTVV.